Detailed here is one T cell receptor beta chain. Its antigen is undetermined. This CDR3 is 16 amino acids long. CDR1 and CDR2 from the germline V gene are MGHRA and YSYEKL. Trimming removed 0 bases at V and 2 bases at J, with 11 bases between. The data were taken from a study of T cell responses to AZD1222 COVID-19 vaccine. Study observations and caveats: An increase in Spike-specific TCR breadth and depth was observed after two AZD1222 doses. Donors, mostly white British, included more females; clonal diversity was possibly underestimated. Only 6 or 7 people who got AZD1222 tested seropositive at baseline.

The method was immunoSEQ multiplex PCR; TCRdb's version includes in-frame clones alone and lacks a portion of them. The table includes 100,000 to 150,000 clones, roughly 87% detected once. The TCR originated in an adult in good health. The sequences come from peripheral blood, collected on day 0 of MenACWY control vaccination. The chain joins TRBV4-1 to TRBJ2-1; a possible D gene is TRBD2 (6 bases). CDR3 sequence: CASSQEIAATYNEQFF. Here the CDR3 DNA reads TGCGCCAGCAGCCAAGAGATAGCGGCCACCTACAATGAGCAGTTCTTC.